This entry describes one T cell receptor beta chain. Its specific antigen is unknown. Base qualities are not at hand, and no much larger clone is one base apart. The cohort was made up of approximately 700 healthy bone marrow donors. All cohort members were sampled while nominally healthy, although unrecorded immune exposures were likely present. The donor was CMV seronegative and belonged to the group of 350 or so seronegative cohort members. Each donor provided a peripheral blood sample, and peripheral blood mononuclear cells were used for TCR beta sequencing. Genomic DNA was extracted from the blood cell samples with the Qiagen DNeasy Blood Extraction Kit. The library was generated by the immunoSEQ multiplex PCR assay. The multiplex PCR relied on a mix of 60 forward primers for TCR Vbeta segments and 13 reverse primers for TCR Jbeta segments. A multiplex PCR assay on genomic DNA amplified the CDR3 region of rearranged TCR beta genes. The Illumina HiSeq System was used to sequence the amplified TCR beta libraries as 87-base-pair reads. In the original analysis: A later analysis tallied tens of millions of unique TCR beta chains across the 610 or so repertoires, and approximately 12 million of those chains were shared by two or more donors. To remove PCR and sequencing errors, raw reads were error-corrected and collapsed into unique sequences using a nearest-neighbor algorithm that merged closely related sequences. Alignment of CDR3 sequences to IMGT reference sequences was used to assign V, D and J gene segments. For a sequence to be retained, a match of at least six nucleotides to both a V gene segment and a J gene segment was required. A rearrangement counted as productive if the CDR3 had no stop codons and remained in frame with V and J, and every other rearrangement counted as non-productive. Following IMGT convention, CDR3 was defined as the stretch from the second conserved V-encoded cysteine to the conserved J-encoded phenylalanine. Sequences without an unambiguous match to a single V gene segment were excluded from the earlier analysis of several hundred of the donors. In an earlier analysis of 587 of the donors, a V segment was called functional when productive rearrangements were above 56.7%, and segregating when the standard deviation between donors exceeded 5%. To diagnose cytomegalovirus status from the catalog of TCR beta chain sequences, a statistical classification framework was built. A later analysis assigned V and J genes by comparing TCR nucleotide sequences with IMGT/GENE-DB human TR gene sequences. The TCRdist pipeline was used in a later analysis to assign CDR3 sequences and most-parsimonious VDJ recombination scenarios. In a later analysis, every TCR beta chain was defined by the combination of its CDR3 amino acid sequence and its V-gene family, and reads without a unique V-gene family were dropped. A later analysis removed several hundred highly shared, low-generation-probability nucleotide sequences to deal with suspected cross-contamination and a sequencing artifact. In a later analysis, a clonal expansion index for each public chain was calculated from normalized within-repertoire ranks of inferred template counts. In a later analysis, generation probabilities were computed using a VDJ recombination model fitted to out-of-frame rearrangements, and the results were checked against IGoR. In a later analysis, TCR-TCR, TCR-HLA and TCR-CMV co-occurrence was scored with hypergeometric tests, and a repertoire-size bias correction was applied to TCR pairs. A later analysis estimated false discovery rates by permuting HLA or CMV assignments 20 times. In a later analysis, co-occurring TCRs were grouped with DBSCAN, and TCRdist sequence similarity was added when clustering was performed within HLA-allele-positive subsets. For co-occurrence clustering, repertoires with fewer than 30,000 or more than 120,000 public chains were excluded, along with roughly 5 repertoires with anomalous nucleotide sharing. TCRdb stores this immuneACCESS table with in-frame sequences only. Part of the clones is absent; in the studies checked, under half of the shortfall reflects unresolved V genes, and no reason is known for the rest. D and trimming come from the DNA, and the V and J calls and clone size come from that table. The sample table holds 100,000 or so clones, of which about four fifths were seen once. The leading ten clones occupy about 2.1% of the sample.

The data derive from a study of cytomegalovirus exposure and HLA in healthy donors (dated by TCRdb to about 2017). Some background on the complete study: An earlier analysis of roughly 500 of the donors reported about 300 Gb of sequence data and 95 million to 140 million unique TCR beta sequences obtained from some 170 million T cells. An early release that covered fewer than 750 HLA-typed donors contained around 300 gigabases of sequencing data and 70 million to 100 million unique TCR sequences. The genetic ancestry cluster associated with self-reported Caucasian donors included roughly four fifths of the 398 genotyped donors. The study aimed to test whether signatures of past pathogen exposure could be identified by cataloging public T cell receptors. Using immunosequencing, the study profiled T cell repertoires from about 650 subjects and related those repertoires to cytomegalovirus serostatus. Along with the roughly 710-subject first cohort, a separate validation cohort of over a hundred different subjects was used. The study combined high-throughput TCR immunosequencing, statistical association of individual TCRs with disease status, and machine learning to predict cytomegalovirus infection status. A later analysis re-examined previously published TCR beta repertoires from just over 650 donors and added high-resolution HLA genotyping to investigate patterns of TCR occurrence. The later analysis used no new phenotypic data to find candidate immune exposures, relying instead on TCR beta sequences and their occurrence across donors. To decide whether each TCR beta V gene segment behaved as functional or pseudogenic, an earlier analysis of over 500 of the donors relied on high-throughput TCR beta sequencing. Donor age, sex, ethnicity and CMV serostatus were compiled alongside the repertoire data. A later genetic analysis used genome-wide SNP genotypes for about three fifths of the 666 donors, treating that subset as a discovery cohort. Every repertoire in the discovery cohort had been generated on one and the same sequencing platform. Both class I and class II loci were covered by HLA typing, at four-digit resolution. The number of typed donors differed by locus: roughly 629-630 for A, B, C, DRB1 and DQB1; 522 for DQA1; some 590 for DPA1; and around 450 for DPB1. Several DR-DQ haplotypes were treated as single units for association and clustering because of strong linkage in the cohort. Among about 360 genotyped donors of the cohort, an average of approximately 240,000 unique TCR beta nucleotide sequences were sequenced per donor, around 20% of them non-productive. Paper-wide results and their limitations: A further reported finding was that TCR beta sequences accurately predicted the HLA-A and HLA-B alleles for most subjects in the first cohort. In this cohort, only TCR beta chains were sequenced, and detectable features were limited by the absence of alpha or paired-chain data. In vitro tests confirmed that a few of the cytomegalovirus-associated TCR beta chains recognize cytomegalovirus antigens. When HLA alleles, especially DR and DQ, strongly co-occurred, attributing TCR associations to individual alleles was difficult. Compared with the approximately 700-donor mean, donors in an Asian-associated ancestry cluster had fewer N-insertions in productive TCRs, according to a later genetic analysis. The authors suggested that the approach could potentially be extended to other disease states and immunological phenotypes. Sequencing depth was assumed to be roughly uniform across donors in the presence/absence analyses, though that assumption may not hold. In a later analysis, the rate of TCR association differed among HLA loci, with DRB1 alleles having the most associated TCRs and HLA-C alleles having the fewest. Most TCR sequences were seen in very few donors, while some public TCRs were found in many individuals. Correlated functional status among segregating V segments might reflect linkage disequilibrium, but an unknown experimental factor could not be ruled out. In a later analysis, several top co-occurrence clusters were reported to appear linked to parvovirus B19, influenza, CMV and Epstein-Barr virus. Cytomegalovirus status was reported to be diagnosed by the classifier with high specificity and sensitivity in both the original and validation cohorts. V-gene and J-gene trimming of TCR beta chains was associated with a missense DCLRE1C variant in a later genetic analysis, and the association was replicated in an independent cohort. Seventeen rarely observed V segments, including chromosome 9 orphons, were excluded from the earlier analysis of about 610 of the donors because counts were too low. A group of highly shared sequence variants was considered likely to be a technical artifact of the sequencing pipeline. For the cohort, immune exposure information was limited to CMV serostatus. Specific HLA alleles were associated with 15,000 to 20,000 TCR beta sequences at a false discovery rate of 0.05 in a later analysis. Because some donors lacked HLA typing at each locus, the association tests relied only on the typed subset. According to a later analysis, most CMV-associated TCR beta chains appeared to be HLA-restricted, and the HLA associations seemed to be driven largely by CMV exposure. A later analysis found that HLA-associated TCR beta chains were more clonally expanded and had lower generation probabilities than equally common non-associated chains. Broadly in line with IMGT annotations, most TCR beta V segments showed up in productive rearrangements about 87% or about 30% of the time in an earlier analysis of several hundred of the donors. Because the 87-base-pair reads could not distinguish some IMGT-functional V segments, including TRBV6-2 and TRBV6-3, those segments were excluded. In the study, 150 to 200 TCR beta chains were listed as associated with cytomegalovirus.

V lost 6 bases and J lost 0 bases, and the count of bases not matched to a germline gene is 5. The CDR3 runs 15 residues from the cysteine to the phenylalanine. Only the CDR3 DNA stays, 45 bases, in frame from base 1. Via the germline V gene, CDR1 is MDHEN and CDR2 SYDVKM. Source material: PBMCs. The chain is made from TRBV28 and TRBJ2-4; 7 of the junction bases match TRBD2. The receptor's source is a middle-aged woman in good health and CMV-seronegative. This receptor has the CDR3 CASRPGLKAKNIQYF. The nucleotides read TGTGCCAGCAGGCCGGGACTAAAAGCCAAAAACATTCAGTACTTC.